These T cell receptor beta chains were read from a single sample in a study of beta chain features in type 1 diabetes. Sequencing used immunoSEQ multiplex PCR; TCRdb keeps in-frame clones, though not all of them. The data hold 250,000 to 350,000 clones, with 12% to 15% observed a single time. Sequenced input: central memory CD4+ T cells from blood. These receptors were taken from a man aged 25 to 40 in good health. The CDR3 runs from the conserved cysteine through the conserved F or W. D genes are given only for firm matches. Clone size is given for some rows only: seen once, a few or many times, or a class if the clone is expanded.

D	size	V	J	DNA	CDR3
.	.	TRBV6-5	TRBJ2-1	TGTGCCAGCAGTTATGAGGGAAGAGTCGGAAATGAGCAGTTCTTC	CASSYEGRVGNEQFF
TRBD2	many	TRBV7-3	TRBJ2-3	TGTGCCAGCAGCTTAAGGGGGGGAACAGATACGCAGTATTTT	CASSLRGGTDTQYF
.	.	TRBV7-8	TRBJ1-1	TGTGCCAGCAGCCTCGACATACAGAACACTGAAGCTTTCTTT	CASSLDIQNTEAFF
.	once	TRBV9	TRBJ2-2	TGTGCCAGCAGCGTAGCGCCAGGGGATACGAGCGGGGAGCTGTTTTTT	CASSVAPGDTSGELFF
.	.	TRBV6-5	TRBJ1-2	TGTGCGAGCTACCGGGACTTCTCTGGTTACACCTTC	CASYRDFSGYTF
.	.	TRBV9	TRBJ2-3	TGTGCCAGCAGCGTACGGCCGGTGGGAGATACGCAGTATTTT	CASSVRPVGDTQYF
TRBD1	few	TRBV2	TRBJ2-1	TGTGCCAGCAGTGAAGCGCCGTCTTTCGGGACAGCCAGAGCCTACAATGAGCAGTTCTTC	CASSEAPSFGTARAYNEQFF
.	.	TRBV11-3	TRBJ2-7	TGTGCCAGCAGCTTAGAACGCGGTACCTACGAGCAGTACTTC	CASSLERGTYEQYF
.	few	TRBV6-5	TRBJ2-5	TGTGCCAGCAGCCATCCAGGACGGCAAGAGACCCAGTACTTC	CASSHPGRQETQYF
.	.	TRBV4-1	TRBJ2-5	TGCGCCAGCAGCCAAGATGCAGGGATGGGGACCCAGTACTTC	CASSQDAGMGTQYF
.	few	TRBV7-8	TRBJ1-4	TGTGCCAGCAGCCCCCAAGCGGCAGGAACTAATGAAAAACTGTTTTTT	CASSPQAAGTNEKLFF
.	few	TRBV11-2	TRBJ2-5	TGCGCCAGCAGCCAAAACGACAGACAAGAGACCCAGTACTTC	CASSQNDRQETQYF
.	many	TRBV21-1	TRBJ2-7	TGTGCCAGCAGCAGGGGACAGCTCTACGAGCAGTACTTC	CASSRGQLYEQYF
.	.	TRBV7-9	TRBJ2-2	TGTGCCAGCAGCTTAGTCAGCAGCACCGGGGAGCTGTTTTTT	CASSLVSSTGELFF
.	.	TRBV10-3	TRBJ2-6	TGTGCCAGCGGCTTCCCAGCTCCACTCCGCTCTGGGGCCAACGTCCTGACTTTC	CASGFPAPLRSGANVLTF
.	few	TRBV27	TRBJ1-4	TGTGCCAGCAGTTTATTGGGGCAGGGCAATGAAAAACTGTTTTTT	CASSLLGQGNEKLFF
TRBD2	.	TRBV10-3	TRBJ2-4	TGTGCCATCAGTGAGTCGGGCGGGGGGATCGGAGCCAAAAACATTCAGTACTTC	CAISESGGGIGAKNIQYF
TRBD2	.	TRBV9	TRBJ2-2	TGTGCCAGCAGCGTGAGGACTAGCGCCGGGGAGCTGTTTTTT	CASSVRTSAGELFF
.	few	TRBV7-2	TRBJ2-7	TGTGCCAGCACCCCGGACAGTGGAAACACCTACGAGCAGTACTTC	CASTPDSGNTYEQYF
.	.	TRBV6-1	TRBJ1-2	TGTGCCAGCACGCGGGGACTCAACTATGGCTACACCTTC	CASTRGLNYGYTF
TRBD2	.	TRBV7-2	TRBJ2-3	TGTGCCAGCAGCTTAAAATCCCCGGGGGGGAAGGATACGCAGTATTTT	CASSLKSPGGKDTQYF
.	many	TRBV10-3	TRBJ2-7	TGTGCCATCAGTGGGGATCGGAGACAGCCCCGGCAGTACTTC	CAISGDRRQPRQYF
.	few	TRBV18	TRBJ1-5	TGTGCCAGCTCACCGTCGGACAGAAGGGCCCAGCATTTT	CASSPSDRRAQHF
.	.	TRBV4-1	TRBJ2-6	TGCGCCAGCAGCCAAGAAGGCACAGGGTTTCGTTCTGGGGCCAACGTCCTGACTTTC	CASSQEGTGFRSGANVLTF